The next 20 T cell receptor beta chains were all read from a single sample in a study of T cells after somatic rescue of genetic block. Here immunoSEQ multiplex PCR was the method, and the copy in TCRdb shows in-frame clones only, minus some. Among roughly 120,000 clones listed, around nine tenths were seen once. The source material was peripheral blood mononuclear cells (PBMCs). The receptors come from a woman between 18 and 29 years old.

V gene TRBV30 combines with J gene TRBJ2-7, with 8 bases matching TRBD2. Germline lookup yields CDR1 GTSNPN and CDR2 SVGIG (reference sequence). Losses at the gene ends were 5 bases for V and 5 bases for J; bases not matched to a gene: 5. The length of the CDR3 is 12 residues. The CDR3 DNA reads as TGTGCCTGGTCGCGGGGGGCTCACGAGCAGTACTTC. Protein: CAWSRGAHEQYF.

The V call is TRBV28, the J call TRBJ2-3, with D unresolved. CDR3 length: 16 amino acids. The V and J ends lost 5 bases and 2 bases respectively, with 17 bases between them. The germline V gene encodes CDR1 MDHEN and CDR2 SYDVKM. CDR3 amino acids: CASSPPGFYPTDTQYF. The CDR3 DNA reads as TGTGCCAGCAGTCCCCCCGGGTTTTATCCCACAGATACGCAGTATTTT.

This clone appeared a single time. The chain has TRBV7-9 and TRBJ1-5; D is perhaps TRBD1 (5 bases). Germline CDR1 and CDR2: SEHNR and FQNEAQ (reference sequence). The ends were cut back, 5 bases at V and 2 bases at J, with 10 bases in the middle. There are 14 residues in the CDR3. CDR3 sequence: CASSPGGGNQPQHF. Written as DNA, the CDR3 is TGTGCCAGCAGCCCCGGGGGGGGCAATCAGCCCCAGCATTTT.

V gene TRBV7-7 combines with J gene TRBJ2-3; either TRBD1 or TRBD2 may supply D (5 bases each). Germline loops: CDR1 SSHAT, CDR2 FNYEAQ (reference sequence). Trimming cost V 2 bases and J 3 bases, with 12 bases left between them. The CDR3 covers 15 residues. CDR3 in DNA: TGTGCCAGCAGCTTACTTGGGGGTCCGACAGATACGCAGTATTTT. Translation: CASSLLGGPTDTQYF.

This chain connects TRBV5-1 to TRBJ2-1; D gene uncertain. Trimming cost V 0 bases and J 0 bases, with 13 bases left between them. CDR1 is SGHRS, CDR2 YFSETQ, per germline. The CDR3 runs 17 residues. The CDR3 sequence is CASSLGLLARSYNEQFF. The CDR3 DNA reads TGCGCCAGCAGCTTGGGACTTCTGGCTCGCTCCTACAATGAGCAGTTCTTC.

The V call is TRBV5-1, the J call TRBJ2-5, with D perhaps matching TRBD1 or TRBD2 (5 bases each). The germline V gene encodes CDR1 SGHRS and CDR2 YFSETQ. Trimming left V 4 bases short and J 0 bases short, with 7 bases between. The CDR3 contains 13 residues. The CDR3 loop is CASSRGDQETQYF. CDR3 in DNA: TGCGCCAGCAGCCGAGGGGACCAAGAGACCCAGTACTTC.

The chain combines TRBV2 with TRBJ1-2; D is unresolved. CDR3 size: 13 residues. From germline, CDR1 is SNHLY and CDR2 FYNNEI. V lost 2 bases and J lost 7, with 11 bases in between. CDR3 DNA: TGTGCCAGCAGTGAACGCCCTTCGGGTGGCTACACCTTC. Encoded protein: CASSERPSGGYTF.

The CDR3 bases are TGTGCCAGCAGCGGCCGGGAGGGACTACCCAAGGGGACCCAGTACTTC. Residues: CASSGREGLPKGTQYF. This sequence joins TRBV9 and TRBJ2-5, with 8 bases lining up with TRBD2. The germline CDR1 and CDR2 sequences are SGDLS and YYNGEE. The CDR3 spans 16 residues. J lost 7 bases, V lost 3 bases, and 14 bases had no gene match.

The V and J genes are TRBV10-3 and TRBJ1-1; D may be TRBD1 (5 bases). The CDR3 covers 14 residues. Trimming removed 7 bases from V and 1 base from J, with 13 bases in between. Germline loops: CDR1 ENHRY, CDR2 SYGVKD. In DNA form, the CDR3 reads TGTGCCATCACTGGCGGCCAGGGGAACACTGAAGCTTTCTTT. It yields the protein CAITGGQGNTEAFF.

V gene TRBV18 combines with J gene TRBJ2-5; TRBD2 agrees at 8 bases. J lost 3 bases, V lost 4 bases, and 1 base had no gene match. Germline CDR1 reads KGHSH; CDR2 reads LQKENI. CDR3 length equals 13 residues. CDR3 region: CASSRRGEETQYF. The CDR3 region has the DNA TGTGCCAGCTCACGGCGGGGGGAAGAGACCCAGTACTTC.

V is TRBV28 and J is TRBJ2-1; D gene uncertain. The V end lost 5 bases, the J end lost 1 base, and 9 bases lay between the germline ends. CDR3 length equals 14 residues. Germline V gene data show CDR1 as MDHEN and CDR2 as SYDVKM. As DNA, the CDR3 is TGTGCCAGCAGTCTGATTAAGTCCTACAATGAGCAGTTCTTC. It specifies CASSLIKSYNEQFF.

The chain employs TRBV6-5 and TRBJ2-7; 7 bases agree with TRBD1. The CDR3 spans 14 residues. The V gene end was trimmed by 5 bases and the J gene end by 4 bases; junction bases not matched to a gene: 8. Looked up from germline, CDR1 is MNHEY and CDR2 is SVGAGI. The CDR3 sequence is CASSPGQDLYEQYF. As DNA, the CDR3 is TGTGCCAGCAGTCCTGGACAGGATCTATACGAGCAGTACTTC.

The chain recombines TRBV19 with TRBJ2-7, with D possibly TRBD2 on 6 matching bases. Germline CDR1 and CDR2: LNHDA and SQIVND (reference sequence). Between the trimmed V and J ends, which lost 5 bases and 4 bases, there was a span of 21 bases. The CDR3 covers 16 residues. CDR3 in amino acids: CASSPHLTSSVYEQYF. In nucleotides, the CDR3 is TGTGCCAGTAGTCCCCACTTGACTAGTTCGGTTTACGAGCAGTACTTC.

The CDR3 loop is CASSLKLLNTEAFF. The CDR3 nucleotides read TGTGCCAGCAGCTTAAAGCTTTTGAACACTGAAGCTTTCTTT. The rearrangement links TRBV11-2 to TRBJ1-1; no reliable D call. Germline loops: CDR1 SGHAT, CDR2 FQNNGV. V lost 2 bases and J 0 bases, leaving 7 bases between the germline ends. The CDR3 runs 14 residues.

The rearrangement uses TRBV28 and TRBJ1-1; no clear D. V gave up 7 bases and J gave up 0 bases, with 6 bases separating them. CDR3 length: 12 residues. Germline V gene data show CDR1 as MDHEN and CDR2 as SYDVKM. In DNA, the CDR3 is TGTGCCAGCAACCGAATGAACACTGAAGCTTTCTTT. It yields the protein CASNRMNTEAFF. Full variable domain (rest looked up from reference TRBV28 and TRBJ1-1): DVKVTQSSRYLVKRTGEKVFLECVQDMDHENMFWYRQDPGLGLRLIYFSYDVKMKEKGDIPEGYSVSREKKERFSLILESASTNQTSMYLCASNRMNTEAFFGQGTRLTVV.

This rearrangement joins TRBV6-5 to TRBJ1-3; D is possibly TRBD1 (6 bases). Trimming stripped 2 bases from V and 0 bases from J, with 11 bases between. CDR3 length equals 16 residues. Germline CDR1 and CDR2: MNHEY and SVGAGI. CDR3 bases: TGTGCCAGCAGTTACCAGGGGCCATACTCTGGAAACACCATATATTTT. As protein: CASSYQGPYSGNTIYF.

This rearrangement joins TRBV27 to TRBJ1-5; maybe TRBD1 (5 bases). Trimming removed 2 bases at V and 4 bases at J, with 9 bases between. The CDR3 sequence is 14 residues long. Germline V gives CDR1 MNHEY, CDR2 SMNVEV (reference sequence). The chain's CDR3 is CASSLRQGNQPQHF. CDR3 sequence (DNA): TGTGCCAGCAGTTTACGCCAGGGTAATCAGCCCCAGCATTTT.

This chain uses TRBV10-3 with TRBJ1-5, with D possibly matching TRBD1 (6 bases). CDR1 and CDR2 from the germline V gene are ENHRY and SYGVKD. V was trimmed by 3 bases and J by 0 bases, leaving 12 bases between them. The CDR3 has 16 residues. CDR3 sequence reads: CAISDRTEFSNQPQHF. CDR3 bases: TGTGCCATCAGTGATAGGACAGAATTTAGCAATCAGCCCCAGCATTTT.

This chain connects TRBV7-2 to TRBJ2-1; a weak D match, TRBD2 (6 bases). There are 13 residues in the CDR3. Germline loops: CDR1 SGHTA, CDR2 FQGNSA. Between the trimmed V and J ends, which lost 5 bases and 6 bases, there was a span of 11 bases. The CDR3 bases are TGTGCCAGCAGCGGGCGGGGCGGCAATGAGCAGTTCTTC. This gives the protein CASSGRGGNEQFF.

The genes are TRBV5-4 and TRBJ1-3; D is possibly TRBD1 (6 bases). From germline, CDR1 is SGHNT and CDR2 YYREEE (reference sequence). Trimming took 0 bases from V and 6 from J, leaving 10 bases between them. The CDR3 length is 14 residues. CDR3 region: CASSLVGQQNTIYF. CDR3 DNA sequence: TGTGCCAGCAGCTTGGTTGGACAGCAAAACACCATATATTTT. Drawing the rest from reference TRBV5-4 and TRBJ1-3, the complete variable domain is ETGVTQSPTHLIKTRGQQVTLRCSSQSGHNTVSWYQQALGQGPQFIFQYYREEENGRGNFPPRFSGLQFPNYSSELNVNALELDDSALYLCASSLVGQQNTIYFGEGSWLTVV.